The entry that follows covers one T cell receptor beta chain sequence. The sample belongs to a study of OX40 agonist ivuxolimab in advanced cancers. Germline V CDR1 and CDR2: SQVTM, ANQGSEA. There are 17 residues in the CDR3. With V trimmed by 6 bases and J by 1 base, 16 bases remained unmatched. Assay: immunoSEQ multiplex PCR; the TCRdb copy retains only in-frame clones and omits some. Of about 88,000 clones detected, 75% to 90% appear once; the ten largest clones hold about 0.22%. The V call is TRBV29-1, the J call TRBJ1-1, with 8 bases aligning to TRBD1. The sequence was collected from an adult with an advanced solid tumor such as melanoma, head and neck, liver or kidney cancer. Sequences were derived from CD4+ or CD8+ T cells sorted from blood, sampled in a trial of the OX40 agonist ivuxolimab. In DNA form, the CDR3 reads TGCAGCGTCGCCCCCCAACCCAGGGGGCTAGGGAACACTGAAGCTTTCTTT. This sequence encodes CSVAPQPRGLGNTEAFF.